This T cell receptor beta chain originates from a study of cytomegalovirus exposure and HLA in healthy donors. Overall study results and limits: Altogether, 164 TCR beta chains were recorded as cytomegalovirus-associated. Most TCR sequences showed up rarely, but some public TCRs showed up in many donors.

Notes on this clone: What it binds is not known.

Primers included in the PCR were 60 Vbeta and 13 Jbeta primers. In the authors' workflow: Around 10 million shared chains were among about 80 million unique TCR beta chains counted in a later analysis. Libraries were prepared by immunoSEQ multiplex PCR; TCRdb keeps only in-frame clonotypes and omits some of them. That table furnishes V, J and clone size, whereas the DNA furnished D and trimming. The repertoire holds around 150,000 clones, with about 75% as singletons. The sequencing input was PBMCs. This clonotype was sampled from a woman in her fifties or sixties in good health and CMV-seropositive.

For the CDR3, the DNA is TGTGCCAGCAGTGGGGCAGGGGCAAGGTACGAGCAGTACTTC. This codes for CASSGAGARYEQYF. The chain combines TRBV2 with TRBJ2-5; TRBD1 is a possible D gene (6 bases). The DNA end is more similar to TRBJ2-7, so the J call may be wrong. The CDR3 spans 14 residues. The V gene's germline CDR1 is SNHLY and CDR2 FYNNEI.